Sequencing of this TCR beta chain was carried out in a study of cytomegalovirus exposure and HLA in healthy donors. Across the whole study: Roughly 180 million T cells yielded 110 million or so unique TCR beta sequences in earlier analysis. Study-level findings and limits: It was reported that the classifier diagnosed cytomegalovirus status with high specificity and sensitivity in both the original and validation cohorts.

V was clipped by 3 bases and J by 3 bases, with 9 bases between them. Germline assignment: CDR1 SGDLS and CDR2 YYNGEE. The CDR3 runs 13 residues. PCR primers comprised 60 Vbeta and 13 Jbeta primers. Assay: immunoSEQ multiplex PCR; the TCRdb copy retains only in-frame clones and omits some. This repertoire shows around 90,000 clones, around two thirds found once; its top ten account for over 5%. The table lists this clone with a few counts. The antigen is unknown. The sample taken for sequencing was PBMCs. The V call is TRBV9, the J call TRBJ2-5, with no clear D. The TCR sequence derives from a woman aged 25 to 45 in good health and CMV-seropositive. The CDR3 sequence is CASSARLEETQYF. Here the CDR3 DNA reads TGTGCCAGCAGCGCCCGACTCGAAGAGACCCAGTACTTC.